A selection of T cell receptor beta chains follows, all from one sample in a study of early T cells in non-severe SARS-CoV-2 infection. One entry per CDR3 protein results from TCRdb running MiXCR on the 5' RACE reads. The repertoire has 45,000 to 65,000 distinct CDR3 sequences, 7% to 10% of them found once; the top ten carry 3.5% to 5%. Sample: whole blood. Receptor source: an adult who was a healthcare worker with PCR-confirmed SARS-CoV-2 infection or an uninfected control (not recorded which). Both conserved end residues are part of each CDR3. A D gene is named only where the DNA matches it firmly. Clone size is stated in some rows and not others, as once, few, many or a class when expanded.

D gene	V gene	J gene	clone size	CDR3 DNA	CDR3 protein
TRBD2	TRBV6-2/TRBV6-3	TRBJ2-3	many	TGTGCCAGCAGTTCCGGGACTAGCGAGACAGATACGCAGTATTTT	CASSSGTSETDTQYF
-	TRBV7-2	TRBJ1-1	many	TGTGCCAGCAGCACCCCGACAGGTTTTAACACTGAAGCTTTCTTT	CASSTPTGFNTEAFF
-	TRBV5-4	TRBJ1-1	-	TGTGCCAGCAGGCTAGGAGAGGTGAACACTGAAGCTTTCTTT	CASRLGEVNTEAFF
-	TRBV5-1	TRBJ1-1	many	TGCGCCAGCAGGGGGGCGCCGGACACTGAAGCTTTCTTT	CASRGAPDTEAFF
TRBD2	TRBV28	TRBJ2-5	few	TGTGCCAGCAGTTTAACCCCTAGCGGGAGGGCGGAAGAGACCCAGTACTTC	CASSLTPSGRAEETQYF
-	TRBV6-6	TRBJ2-5	few	TGTGCCAGCAGTTACCCGGGACAGAGGGGGGAAGAGACCCAGTACTTC	CASSYPGQRGEETQYF
TRBD1	TRBV29-1	TRBJ1-1	-	TGCAGCGTCCAGGGACAGCAGAACACTGAAGCTTTCTTT	CSVQGQQNTEAFF
-	TRBV20-1	TRBJ2-3	many	TGCAGTGTACCCCGGGAGAGCACAGATACGCAGTATTTT	CSVPRESTDTQYF
-	TRBV10-3	TRBJ2-1	few	TGTGCCATCAAGGGGCTAGCCGACTACAATGAGCAGTTCTTC	CAIKGLADYNEQFF
-	TRBV27	TRBJ2-1	many	TGTGCCAGCAGTATGGGTAACGAGCAGTTCTTC	CASSMGNEQFF
-	TRBV7-9	TRBJ1-1	few	TGTGCCAGTCGAGCCGGGAACACTGAAGCTTTCTTT	CASRAGNTEAFF
TRBD2	TRBV29-1	TRBJ2-1	many	TGCAGCGTTGATGGGACTAGCGCTGATGAGCAGTTCTTC	CSVDGTSADEQFF
-	TRBV9	TRBJ1-5	few	TGTGCCAGCAGCCCCGGACAATCCATACAGCCCCAGCATTTT	CASSPGQSIQPQHF
-	TRBV24-1	TRBJ2-1	many	TGTGCCACCAGTGATTTAGGGGGACGGTACAATGAGCAGTTCTTC	CATSDLGGRYNEQFF
-	TRBV10-2	TRBJ1-3	-	TGCGCCAGCAGCTTAGCCGGGACTTCTGGAAACACCATATATTTT	CASSLAGTSGNTIYF
-	TRBV29-1	TRBJ2-7	many	TGCAGCGTTCAATACAGGGTGTCCTACGAGCAGTACTTC	CSVQYRVSYEQYF
TRBD1	TRBV30	TRBJ1-2	many	TGTGCCAGAGACAGGGTAGGCGATGGCTACACCTTC	CARDRVGDGYTF
TRBD2	TRBV29-1	TRBJ2-3	few	TGCAGCGTTGAAAGCCTAGCGGGAGGGGATACGCAGTATTTT	CSVESLAGGDTQYF
TRBD2	TRBV6-6	TRBJ2-5	many	TGTGCCAGCAGTGGGTGGGAGGGCCAAGAGACCCAGTACTTC	CASSGWEGQETQYF
-	TRBV20-1	TRBJ2-6	many	TGCAGTGCTGGTGACCGGGGCTCTGGGGCCAACGTCCTGACTTTC	CSAGDRGSGANVLTF
-	TRBV12-3/TRBV12-4	TRBJ2-5	many	TGTGCCAGCAGTCTCACCCGGGAGACCCAGTACTTC	CASSLTRETQYF
-	TRBV6-1	TRBJ2-2	many	TGTGCCATCCCTCTGCGGAGACACACCGGGGAGCTGTTTTTT	CAIPLRRHTGELFF
-	TRBV15	TRBJ2-2	-	TGTGCCACCAGCAGAGATTCCGGGGAGCTGTTTTTT	CATSRDSGELFF
-	TRBV5-1	TRBJ1-4	many	TGCGCCAGCAGAAACGGAGGCAGGGAGGGTGAAAAACTGTTTTTT	CASRNGGREGEKLFF
TRBD1	TRBV5-5	TRBJ1-1	-	TGTGCCAGCAGCTACGGGACAGGCACTGAAGCTTTCTTT	CASSYGTGTEAFF
-	TRBV29-1	TRBJ1-1	many	TGCAGCGTTGTGGTCGTCAGCGCAGGCTCTGAAGCTTTCTTT	CSVVVVSAGSEAFF
-	TRBV20-1	TRBJ1-1	-	TGCAGTGCTATCAGGGAGAAGAACACTGAAGCTTTCTTT	CSAIREKNTEAFF
TRBD1	TRBV27	TRBJ1-1	many	TGTGCCAGCAGTTTGCGTGGGACAGGGGGCTTGGACACTGAAGCTTTCTTT	CASSLRGTGGLDTEAFF
TRBD1	TRBV5-1	TRBJ2-5	many	TGCGCCAGCAGCTCGGGACAGTTCCAAGAGACCCAGTACTTC	CASSSGQFQETQYF